One and the same sample provided the 7 T cell receptor beta chains below, sequenced in a study of CD8 T cells in ankylosing spondylitis. TCRdb analysed the 5' RACE reads with MiXCR anew, one entry per CDR3 protein. In the table there are 150,000 to 200,000 distinct CDR3 sequences, 13% of which are singletons. The specimen was blood, either unsorted or a sorted T cell fraction (not recorded which). The receptor set was obtained from a female donor with ankylosing spondylitis or in good health (not recorded which).

The table lists this clonotype with many counts. The rearrangement links TRBV6-1 to TRBJ1-2, with TRBD1 as a possible D gene (5 bases). There are 14 residues in the CDR3. V was shortened by 7 bases and J by 1 base, with 13 bases between the two germline ends. The V gene's germline CDR1 is MNHNS and CDR2 SASEGT. CDR3 nucleotide sequence: TGTGCCAGCACCGAGTCGGGACGTAACTATGGCTACACCTTC. This gives the protein CASTESGRNYGYTF.

This clonotype has just a few counts. In DNA form, the CDR3 reads TGTGCCAGCAGCCCCCGAGCGGGAGTCAATGAGCAGTTCTTC. This sequence encodes CASSPRAGVNEQFF. The V call is TRBV12-3 or TRBV12-4, the J call TRBJ2-1; 8 bases agree with TRBD2. V dropped 6 bases and J dropped 6; count of bases not matched to a gene: 7. The CDR3 is 14 residues long.

This clonotype was observed at least ten times. This chain's CDR3 is CASSRGPITYGYTF. The CDR3 bases are TGTGCCAGCAGTCGAGGGCCAATCACCTATGGCTACACCTTC. The chain is built from TRBV3-1 and TRBJ1-2, with D uncertain. The V end was cut by 6 bases, the J end by 4 bases, with 15 bases between. Germline V lookup: CDR1 LGHDT, CDR2 YNNKEL (reference sequence). This CDR3 is built from 14 residues.

V usage is TRBV29-1 and J usage is TRBJ2-3; D remains unclear. V lost 2 bases and J lost 4, with 7 bases in between. Germline CDR1 reads SQVTM; CDR2 reads ANQGSEA. The CDR3 runs 12 residues. CDR3 sequence reads: CSVEKGADTQYF. As DNA, the CDR3 is TGCAGCGTTGAAAAGGGTGCAGATACGCAGTATTTT.

A few counts support this clonotype. This chain connects TRBV6-1 to TRBJ2-1; 7 nucleotides line up with TRBD1. CDR3 size: 13 residues. The J segment lost 6 bases and the V segment lost 6 bases, leaving 5 bases of the junction unmatched. Germline CDR1 is MNHNS and CDR2 is SASEGT. CDR3 region: CASRFDRVNEQFF. CDR3 bases: TGTGCCAGCAGGTTCGACAGGGTCAATGAGCAGTTCTTC.

This chain links TRBV27 with TRBJ2-5; 9 nucleotides agree with TRBD2. V shed 7 bases, J shed 7 bases, and the junction held 13 bases outside the gene matches. Germline values: CDR1 MNHEY, CDR2 SMNVEV (reference sequence). CDR3 size: 15 residues. This CDR3 reads CASKLLAGGGGTQYF. The CDR3 DNA reads TGTGCCAGCAAACTACTAGCGGGTGGTGGCGGGACCCAGTACTTC.

This clonotype was recorded at least ten times. V and J are TRBV3-1 and TRBJ1-6; D gene ambiguous. Germline assignment: CDR1 LGHDT and CDR2 YNNKEL (reference sequence). With 6 bases removed from V and 6 bases from J, the gap between germline ends came to 15 bases. CDR3 length: 15 amino acids. CDR3 loop: CASRPLQSANSPLHF. Written as DNA, the CDR3 is TGTGCCAGCAGACCACTACAGTCGGCTAATTCACCCCTCCACTTT.